The present T cell receptor beta chain was sequenced within a study of human T cells and chemical hapten exposure. MiXCR, run by TCRdb on the RACE reads, gives a single entry per CDR3 protein. The data hold 80,000 to 100,000 distinct CDR3 sequences, with 8.5% to 9% observed a single time. For this clonotype: As yet, its antigen is unknown.

Findings and limits, study-wide: TCRs exceeding 1 in 1000 frequency stayed unchanged with DPC sensitization.

This sample's time point: healthy volunteer bleed at 2 weeks. Extraction of total RNA was performed on unfractionated whole blood. The clonotype originates from a female donor in good health. Some clones in this sample may be carry-over from other donors' samples. Source material: whole blood.

The DNA of the CDR3 is TGTGCCAGCAGTTCACCCCGGGACAGGGTCACTGAAGCTTTCTTT. This sequence encodes CASSSPRDRVTEAFF. V gene TRBV28 combines with J gene TRBJ1-1, with 9 bases identical to TRBD1. Germline CDR1 reads MDHEN; CDR2 reads SYDVKM. V lost 4 bases, J lost 4 bases, and 7 bases stayed unmatched. The CDR3 extends over 15 amino acids.